These 29 T cell receptor beta chains were sequenced from one sample in a study of Graves' ophthalmopathy and Graves' hyperthyroidism. Researchers took RNA transcripts and amplified TCR beta CDR3 regions from them. A first-round RT-PCR used HTBI primers, followed by a second-round multiplex PCR. A single record per CDR3 protein comes from TCRdb applying MiXCR to the multiplex PCR reads. The sample lists approximately 380,000 distinct CDR3 sequences, 20% to 25% occurring once. The source material was peripheral blood. These receptors were taken from a woman aged 18-29 years with stable Graves' hyperthyroidism.

This clonotype was counted at least ten times. V is TRBV20-1 and J is TRBJ1-5; D not resolved. Germline V gene sequence: CDR1 DFQATT, CDR2 SNEGSKA (reference sequence). V was shortened by 4 bases and J by 5 bases, with 12 bases between the two germline ends. The CDR3 contains 13 residues. The CDR3 DNA is TGCAGTGCTACCCAAGGGTTCGATCAGCCCCAGCATTTT. Translated, it gives CSATQGFDQPQHF.

This clonotype was found many times. The chain joins TRBV6-2 or TRBV6-3 to TRBJ1-5; a possible D gene is TRBD1 (5 bases). Trimming pared 2 bases from V and 6 bases from J, leaving 14 bases between. Germline CDR1 is MNHEY and CDR2 is SVGEGT. CDR3 size: 15 residues. The CDR3 sequence is CASSYGRGFTQPQHF. The CDR3 nucleotides read TGTGCCAGCAGTTACGGGAGGGGATTTACTCAGCCCCAGCATTTT.

In its sample, this clonotype was seen many times. The gene calls are TRBV29-1 and TRBJ1-2; possibly TRBD1 for D (6 bases). Germline V gene lookup returns CDR1 SQVTM and CDR2 ANQGSEA. The V end was cut by 5 bases, the J end by 0 bases, with 10 bases between. The CDR3 totals 13 residues. CDR3 region: CSVRGGSNYGYTF. CDR3 sequence (DNA): TGCAGCGTTAGGGGGGGCTCTAACTATGGCTACACCTTC. Supplemented by reference TRBV29-1 and TRBJ1-2, the full variable domain reads SAVISQKPSRDICQRGTSLTIQCQVDSQVTMMFWYRQQPGQSLTLIATANQGSEATYESGFVIDKFPISRPNLTFSTLTVSNMSPEDSSIYLCSVRGGSNYGYTFGSGTRLTVV.

The V gene is TRBV6-1, the J gene TRBJ2-7; TRBD1 is a possible D gene (5 bases). Deletions cut 5 bases from V and 2 bases from J, with 19 bases between. The V gene's germline CDR1 is MNHNS and CDR2 SASEGT. The length of the CDR3 is 16 residues. The CDR3 coding sequence is TGTGCCAGCAGTACCCAAATCCAGGGTTCGACCTACGAGCAGTACTTC. Translated: CASSTQIQGSTYEQYF.

The chain links TRBV6-1 to TRBJ1-1; 8 bases fit TRBD1. V trimming: 8 bases; J trimming: 5 bases; junction bases outside the gene matches: 7. In germline, CDR1 is MNHNS, CDR2 SASEGT. The length of the CDR3 is 13 residues. The CDR3 reads CASATGGGTEAFF. CDR3 coding DNA: TGTGCCAGCGCTACAGGGGGGGGGACTGAAGCTTTCTTT.

The sample holds many counts of this clonotype. V gene TRBV7-2 combines with J gene TRBJ2-5; 8 nucleotides agree with TRBD1. CDR1 is SGHTA and CDR2 is FQGNSA in the germline V gene. V lost 3 bases, J lost 5 bases, and 8 bases stayed unmatched. This CDR3 has 15 residues. The CDR3 sequence: CASSFQQGGGETQYF. The CDR3 coding sequence is TGTGCCAGCAGCTTTCAACAGGGGGGCGGCGAGACCCAGTACTTC. The whole variable domain, remainder taken from reference TRBV7-2 and TRBJ2-5, is GAGVSQSPSNKVTEKGKDVELRCDPISGHTALYWYRQSLGQGLEFLIYFQGNSAPDKSGLPSDRFSAERTGGSVSTLTIQRTQQEDSAVYLCASSFQQGGGETQYFGPGTRLLVL.

There are many counts of this clonotype. V gene TRBV12-3 or TRBV12-4 combines with J gene TRBJ1-3; no definite D call. CDR3 length equals 17 residues. V gave up 3 bases and J gave up 0 bases, with 15 bases separating them. CDR3 region: CASSFGYGPSSGNTIYF. CDR3 nucleotide sequence: TGTGCCAGCAGTTTTGGGTACGGACCCTCCTCTGGAAACACCATATATTTT.

At least ten counts were recorded for this clonotype. V usage is TRBV15 and J usage is TRBJ2-6; D is ambiguous. Germline CDR1 reads LNHNV; CDR2 reads YYDKDF (reference sequence). This CDR3 contains 16 residues. V lost 3 bases, J lost 1 base, and 10 bases lay in between. The chain's CDR3 is CATSSGGISGANVLTF. CDR3 sequence (DNA): TGTGCCACCAGCAGCGGTGGCATTTCTGGGGCCAACGTCCTGACTTTC. Combining the CDR3 with reference TRBV15 and TRBJ2-6 gives the whole variable domain DAMVIQNPRYQVTQFGKPVTLSCSQTLNHNVMYWYQQKSSQAPKLLFHYYDKDFNNEADTPDNFQSRRPNTSFCFLDIRSPGLGDTAMYLCATSSGGISGANVLTFGAGSRLTVL.

This chain links TRBV15 with TRBJ2-5; TRBD2 matches 8 bases. The CDR3 totals 16 residues. The V gene's germline CDR1 is LNHNV and CDR2 YYDKDF (reference sequence). V trimming: 0 bases; J trimming: 2 bases; junction bases outside the gene matches: 5. CDR3 coding DNA: TGTGCCACCAGCAGAGATCCATCGGGAGGGCAAGAGACCCAGTACTTC. It codes for CATSRDPSGGQETQYF.

This clonotype occurred many times. V gene TRBV27 combines with J gene TRBJ1-2, with TRBD1 identical over 7 bases. The germline gives CDR1 MNHEY, CDR2 SMNVEV (reference sequence). V was clipped by 8 bases and J by 2 bases; unmatched bases: 14. The CDR3 length is 16 residues. The CDR3 sequence is CASQPGGWSPNYGYTF. CDR3 nucleotides: TGTGCCAGCCAACCAGGGGGTTGGAGCCCGAACTATGGCTACACCTTC.

This clonotype was recorded at least ten times. The rearrangement joins TRBV30 to TRBJ2-7; D is perhaps TRBD1 (5 bases). The CDR3 is 16 residues long. Germline loops: CDR1 GTSNPN, CDR2 SVGIG (reference sequence). V lost 0 bases to trimming and J lost 4 bases, with 19 bases between them. Here the CDR3 reads CAWSVLGAPPRYEQYF. The CDR3 region has the DNA TGTGCCTGGAGTGTACTTGGGGCCCCACCCCGTTACGAGCAGTACTTC.

This clonotype showed up many times. The chain links TRBV24-1 to TRBJ2-3; 7 bases map to TRBD2. From germline, CDR1 is KGHDR and CDR2 SFDVKD. V was pared by 3 bases and J by 2 bases, with 4 bases of the junction left unmatched. This CDR3 contains 15 residues. The chain's CDR3 is CATSDRLAFTDTQYF. The CDR3 coding sequence is TGTGCCACCAGTGATCGACTAGCCTTCACAGATACGCAGTATTTT.

In this sample, this clonotype turned up many times. The CDR3 DNA reads TGTGCCAGCAGCCTACGACAGGGGGAGACCCAGTACTTC. Amino acid sequence: CASSLRQGETQYF. The gene calls are TRBV13 and TRBJ2-5, with 8 bases lining up with TRBD1. CDR3 length equals 13 residues. Losses at the gene ends were 5 bases for V and 5 bases for J; bases not matched to a gene: 4. The germline V gene has CDR1 PRHDT and CDR2 FYEKMQ (reference sequence). The full variable domain, rest sourced from reference TRBV13 and TRBJ2-5, is AAGVIQSPRHLIKEKRETATLKCYPIPRHDTVYWYQQGPGQDPQFLISFYEKMQSDKGSIPDRFSAQQFSDYHSELNMSSLELGDSALYFCASSLRQGETQYFGPGTRLLVL.

This clonotype has ten or more counts. V and J are TRBV6-4 and TRBJ2-7; TRBD1 aligns across 12 bases. Germline V CDR1 and CDR2: MRHNA, SNTAGT. The V gene end was trimmed by 9 bases and the J gene end by 0 bases; junction bases not matched to a gene: 15. This CDR3 comprises 18 residues. This CDR3 is CARFGTGGVASSSYEQYF. CDR3 nucleotides: TGTGCCAGATTCGGGACAGGGGGCGTAGCTTCGAGCTCCTACGAGCAGTACTTC.

In regard to this clonotype: Its ends do not fully match the called genes, so a read error is possible. The chain uses TRBV3-1 and TRBJ2-5, with D perhaps TRBD1 (6 bases). The germline gives CDR1 LGHDT, CDR2 YNNKEL (reference sequence). The CDR3 length is 14 residues. This chain's CDR3 is CAISPTGFQETQYF. The CDR3 DNA follows: TGTGCCATCAGCCCGACAGGATTCCAAGAGACCCAGTACTTC.

Regarding this clonotype: The junction shows a germline mismatch at one end, possibly a read error. V gene TRBV5-1 combines with J gene TRBJ2-2; possible D gene TRBD2, 6 bases. Germline CDR1 SGHRS, CDR2 YFSETQ. CDR3 size: 14 residues. In DNA, the CDR3 is TGCGCCAGCCTAAGGGACTCTAACACCGGGGATCTGTTTTTT. Translating it yields CASLRDSNTGDLFF.

The sample holds many counts of this clonotype. The CDR3 region is CATIKGHGTEAFF. CDR3 nucleotide sequence: TGTGCCACCATTAAGGGGCACGGCACTGAAGCTTTCTTT. The chain joins TRBV6-5 to TRBJ1-1; perhaps TRBD1 as D (5 bases). CDR1 and CDR2 from the germline V gene are MNHEY and SVGAGI. Between the trimmed V and J ends, which lost 10 bases and 4 bases, there was a span of 16 bases. CDR3 length equals 13 residues.

Only a few counts were recorded for this clonotype. The chain recombines TRBV6-1 with TRBJ1-1, with 7 bases that match TRBD1. With 6 bases clipped from V and 0 bases from J, the junction kept 7 bases outside the gene matches. Germline V CDR1 and CDR2: MNHNS, SASEGT. The CDR3 length is 15 residues. In nucleotides, the CDR3 is TGTGCCAGCAGGGAAACAGGGGCGGTGAACACTGAAGCTTTCTTT. It is translated as CASRETGAVNTEAFF.

This clonotype was seen at least ten times. The chain uses TRBV7-2 and TRBJ2-7; 7 bases are shared with TRBD1. Trimming removed 2 bases from V and 2 bases from J; junction bases left unmatched: 6. The CDR3 contains 15 residues. Germline values: CDR1 SGHTA, CDR2 FQGNSA. For the CDR3, the DNA is TGTGCCAGCAGCTTAAGGCCGGGACAGCCCTACGAGCAGTACTTC. The encoded protein is CASSLRPGQPYEQYF.

This clonotype occurred a few times. V usage is TRBV12-3 or TRBV12-4 and J usage is TRBJ2-5; D could derive from TRBD1 or TRBD2 (5 bases each). Trimming shortened V by 3 bases and J by 4 bases, and 12 bases separated the two germline ends. CDR3 length: 14 residues. The CDR3: CASSFDGAGETQYF. DNA for the CDR3: TGTGCCAGCAGTTTTGATGGGGCGGGAGAGACCCAGTACTTC.

This clonotype showed up many times. A single base separates this from a much larger clone, so it may be a read error. The V gene is TRBV7-8, the J gene TRBJ2-5; TRBD2 agrees at 16 bases. Looked up from germline, CDR1 is SGHVS and CDR2 is FQNEAQ. This CDR3 region has 16 residues. CDR3 in DNA: TGTGCCAGCAGCCTGGGACTAGCGGGAGGGCGAGAGACCCAGCACTTC. It yields the protein CASSLGLAGGRETQHF.

As for this clonotype: This clone may be a read error of a much larger clone one base away. This rearrangement joins TRBV28 to TRBJ1-1; perhaps TRBD1 as D (6 bases). This CDR3 has 12 residues. Germline loops: CDR1 MDHEN, CDR2 SYDVKM. The DNA for the CDR3 is TGTGCCAGCAGTGGGGGCCCGGCTGAAGCTTGCTTT. Translated, it gives CASSGGPAEACF. Full variable domain (remainder filled in from reference TRBV28 and TRBJ1-1): DVKVTQSSRYLVKRTGEKVFLECVQDMDHENMFWYRQDPGLGLRLIYFSYDVKMKEKGDIPEGYSVSREKKERFSLILESASTNQTSMYLCASSGGPAEACFGQGTRLTVV.

This clonotype was seen ten or more times. This chain links TRBV30 with TRBJ1-1; D not resolved. This CDR3 is 13 amino acids long. V lost 0 bases and J lost 2, with 7 bases in between. Germline assignment: CDR1 GTSNPN and CDR2 SVGIG (reference sequence). The CDR3 is CAWSVRANTEAFF. DNA of the CDR3: TGTGCCTGGAGTGTACGGGCCAACACTGAAGCTTTCTTT.

The rearrangement links TRBV5-1 to TRBJ2-2, with TRBD1 as a possible D gene (6 bases). The CDR3 extends over 15 amino acids. The germline CDR1 and CDR2 sequences are SGHRS and YFSETQ. Trimming pared 0 bases from V and 4 bases from J, leaving 10 bases between. CDR3: CASSLEQGGTGELFF. Here the CDR3 DNA reads TGCGCCAGCAGCTTGGAACAGGGTGGCACCGGGGAGCTGTTTTTT. The full variable domain, with the rest looked up from reference TRBV5-1 and TRBJ2-2, is KAGVTQTPRYLIKTRGQQVTLSCSPISGHRSVSWYQQTPGQGLQFLFEYFSETQRNKGNFPGRFSGRQFSNSRSEMNVSTLELGDSALYLCASSLEQGGTGELFFGEGSRLTVL.

This clonotype was seen at least ten times. The genes are TRBV10-3 and TRBJ2-7; 10 nucleotides match TRBD2. J lost 4 bases, V lost 3 bases, and 6 bases had no gene match. The CDR3 runs 15 residues. Germline values: CDR1 ENHRY, CDR2 SYGVKD. In DNA form, the CDR3 reads TGTGCCATCAGTGACGGGAAGCGGGAGGGATACGAGCAGTACTTC. Its protein is CAISDGKREGYEQYF.

This clonotype appeared many times. CDR3 sequence: CASSLAPGQGPQHF. CDR3 DNA: TGTGCCAGCAGCTTAGCTCCGGGTCAGGGGCCCCAGCATTTT. The chain combines TRBV7-9 with TRBJ1-5; TRBD1 is a possible D gene (5 bases). There are 14 residues in the CDR3. Trimming stripped 0 bases from V and 9 bases from J, with 12 bases between. Germline V CDR1 and CDR2: SEHNR, FQNEAQ (reference sequence).

In its sample, this clonotype was seen many times. The rearrangement uses TRBV19 and TRBJ1-2; 8 bases are a match to TRBD1. V dropped 6 bases and J dropped 4; count of bases not matched to a gene: 13. The CDR3 is 16 amino acids. CDR1 and CDR2 from the germline V gene are LNHDA and SQIVND (reference sequence). CDR3 region: CASSGKGQGAIYGYTF. CDR3 DNA: TGTGCCAGTAGCGGTAAGGGTCAGGGGGCGATCTATGGCTACACCTTC.

In its sample, this clonotype was seen a few times. The rearrangement uses TRBV6-1 and TRBJ2-7; 11 bases are shared with TRBD2. Germline-derived CDR1 and CDR2 are MNHNS and SASEGT. J was trimmed by 0 bases and V by 6 bases; bases with no gene match: 7. This CDR3 is built from 16 residues. The CDR3 bases are TGTGCCAGCAGGGGGGGACTAGCGGTTCTCTCCTACGAGCAGTACTTC. Translating it yields CASRGGLAVLSYEQYF.

This clonotype was seen at least ten times. This chain joins TRBV11-2 and TRBJ2-2, with TRBD2 as a possible D gene (6 bases). The CDR3 has 16 amino acids. V was pared by 1 base and J by 0 bases, with 9 bases between. Germline loops: CDR1 SGHAT, CDR2 FQNNGV. The CDR3 DNA reads TGTGCCAGCAGCTTAGTAGGAGGGTCGAACACCGGGGAGCTGTTTTTT. Translation: CASSLVGGSNTGELFF.